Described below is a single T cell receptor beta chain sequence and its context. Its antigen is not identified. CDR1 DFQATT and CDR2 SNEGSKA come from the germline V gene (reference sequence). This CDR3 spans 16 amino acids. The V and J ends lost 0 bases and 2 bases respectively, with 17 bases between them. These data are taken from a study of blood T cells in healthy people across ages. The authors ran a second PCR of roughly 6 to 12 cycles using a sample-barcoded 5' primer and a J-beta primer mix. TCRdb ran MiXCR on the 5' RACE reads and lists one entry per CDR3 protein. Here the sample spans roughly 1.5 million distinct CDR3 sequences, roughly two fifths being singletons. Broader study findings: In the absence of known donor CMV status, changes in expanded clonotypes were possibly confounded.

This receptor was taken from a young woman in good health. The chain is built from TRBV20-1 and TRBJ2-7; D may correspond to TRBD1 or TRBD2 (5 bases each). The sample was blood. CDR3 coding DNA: TGCAGTGCTAGAGAGAGGGGATTTCGACGGGCCTACGAGCAGTACTTC. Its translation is CSARERGFRRAYEQYF.